The 5 T cell receptor beta chains below all came from one sample that was sequenced in a study of T-cell reconstitution after alpha-beta-depleted transplantation in children. The authors prepared the TCRbeta library with unique molecular identifiers. TCRdb re-called the PCR reads with MiXCR, one entry per CDR3 protein. The profile covers more than 400,000 distinct CDR3 sequences, with about 45% appearing a single time and under 30% taken by the ten largest. The source was PBMCs, collected before TCRalphabeta/CD19-depleted stem cell transplant. The receptors originated from a girl aged 2 to 10 with aplastic anemia, due to receive a stem cell transplant.

The sample holds many counts of this clonotype. The chain combines TRBV5-1 with TRBJ2-3; D ambiguous. V was shortened by 2 bases and J by 0 bases, with 7 bases between the two germline ends. Germline V gene sequence: CDR1 SGHRS, CDR2 YFSETQ. The CDR3 extends over 14 amino acids. The CDR3 DNA reads TGCGCCAGCAGCTTTACCGCCAGCACAGATACGCAGTATTTT. Its translation is CASSFTASTDTQYF.

J is TRBJ2-5 and V is TRBV4-2, with TRBD1 as a possible D gene (6 bases). The V end was cut by 3 bases, the J end by 3 bases, with 11 bases between. Germline CDR1 and CDR2: LGHNA and YNFKEQ. The CDR3 has 14 amino acids. Here the CDR3 DNA reads TGTGCCAGCAGCCACCTACAGGGTAAAGAGACCCAGTACTTC. Translating it yields CASSHLQGKETQYF.

The chain links TRBV5-1 to TRBJ1-4; TRBD1 aligns across 7 bases. This CDR3 has 14 amino acids. The germline V gene encodes CDR1 SGHRS and CDR2 YFSETQ. Unmatched junction bases numbered 7, after V lost 8 bases and J lost 3 bases. The CDR3 DNA follows: TGCGCCAGTACCCGGGACAGCTCTAATGAAAAACTGTTTTTT. Translated: CASTRDSSNEKLFF.

The rearrangement joins TRBV5-1 to TRBJ2-5; D gene uncertain. CDR3 length equals 13 residues. V dropped 0 bases and J dropped 4 bases, with 7 bases sitting between them. The germline CDR1 and CDR2 sequences are SGHRS and YFSETQ. The CDR3 coding sequence is TGCGCCAGCAGCTTGGGGGCTTCAGAGACCCAGTACTTC. It yields the protein CASSLGASETQYF.

There are a few counts of this clonotype. This rearrangement joins TRBV20-1 to TRBJ2-7, with D maybe TRBD2 (6 bases). This CDR3 comprises 12 residues. In germline, CDR1 is DFQATT, CDR2 SNEGSKA (reference sequence). The V and J ends lost 6 bases and 4 bases respectively, with 13 bases between them. CDR3 sequence: CSARRGRYEQYF. In DNA form, the CDR3 reads TGCAGTGCCAGGAGGGGACGGTACGAGCAGTACTTC.